One and the same sample provided the 10 T cell receptor beta chains below, sequenced in a study of blood T cell repertoires in COVID-19. The data were produced by immunoSEQ multiplex PCR, yet TCRdb's version contains in-frame clones alone and is incomplete. The table lists about 160,000 clones, about 81% of them singletons, with about 11% in the top ten. Material: peripheral blood. These receptor sequences come from a human donor in a cohort sampled during active COVID-19.

This rearrangement joins TRBV6-6 to TRBJ1-5; D unclear. Germline values: CDR1 MNHNY, CDR2 SVGAGI (reference sequence). The V and J ends lost 7 bases and 4 bases respectively, with 11 bases between them. The CDR3 totals 13 residues. The CDR3 sequence: CASIDRENQPQHF. As DNA, the CDR3 is TGTGCCAGCATCGACCGGGAGAATCAGCCCCAGCATTTT.

At least ten counts were recorded for this clone. The chain links TRBV6-5 to TRBJ1-5, with D possibly TRBD1 on 6 matching bases. V lost 6 bases, J lost 4 bases, and 10 bases lay in between. The CDR3 totals 13 residues. Germline assignment: CDR1 MNHEY and CDR2 SVGAGI. The CDR3 nucleotides are TGTGCCAGCAGCCGGACAGAGAATCAGCCCCAGCATTTT. This codes for CASSRTENQPQHF.

The CDR3 spells CSVTGTSAFYEQYF. The CDR3 nucleotides read TGCAGCGTGACCGGGACTAGCGCCTTCTACGAGCAGTACTTC. The chain joins TRBV29-1 to TRBJ2-7; TRBD2 agrees at 10 bases. Germline-derived CDR1 and CDR2 are SQVTM and ANQGSEA. The CDR3 has 14 residues. Trimming at V came to 6 bases and at J to 3 bases, leaving 8 bases not matched to a gene.

The rearrangement links TRBV19 to TRBJ1-2; D perhaps matches TRBD1 (6 bases). V was cut by 7 bases and J by 1 base, with 13 bases left in between. CDR3 length equals 14 residues. The germline CDR1 and CDR2 sequences are LNHDA and SQIVND (reference sequence). In DNA form, the CDR3 reads TGTGCCAGTACTAACAGGGCTCTTAACTATGGCTACACCTTC. Protein sequence: CASTNRALNYGYTF.

This chain uses TRBV30 with TRBJ1-5, with unresolved D. The germline V gene encodes CDR1 GTSNPN and CDR2 SVGIG (reference sequence). Trimming pared 0 bases from V and 0 bases from J, leaving 9 bases between. The CDR3 extends over 15 amino acids. In nucleotides, the CDR3 is TGTGCCTGGAGTGTACAAGGCGGTAGCAATCAGCCCCAGCATTTT. This encodes CAWSVQGGSNQPQHF.

This chain uses TRBV11-1 with TRBJ2-7; D is perhaps TRBD1 (5 bases). Per germline, CDR1 SGHAT and CDR2 FQDESV (reference sequence). The V gene lost 5 bases and the J gene lost 2 bases, with 16 bases spanning the gap. The CDR3 is made up of 15 amino acids. In DNA form, the CDR3 reads TGTGCCAGCAGCCGAAGACAGCGTTTCACCTACGAGCAGTACTTC. Its translation is CASSRRQRFTYEQYF.

The chain couples TRBV15 to TRBJ1-6; D unresolved. This CDR3 spans 17 amino acids. Germline V lookup: CDR1 LNHNV, CDR2 YYDKDF (reference sequence). Deletions cut 3 bases from V and 15 bases from J, with 27 bases between. The CDR3 here is CATSREGRFTRDNHLHF. In nucleotides, the CDR3 is TGTGCCACCAGCAGGGAAGGCAGGTTCACGCGAGATAACCACCTCCACTTT.

V is TRBV24-1 and J is TRBJ2-2; D might be TRBD2 (5 bases). Germline CDR1 is KGHDR and CDR2 is SFDVKD. This CDR3 has 12 amino acids. V was shortened by 8 bases and J by 5 bases, with 8 bases between the two germline ends. CDR3 protein: CATNRGTGELFF. Written as DNA, the CDR3 is TGTGCCACCAATCGAGGGACCGGGGAGCTGTTTTTT.

Concerning this clone itself: The sample carries other DNA sequences with the same CDR3. The rearrangement joins TRBV3-1 (or the pseudogene TRBV3-2) to TRBJ2-7, with a tentative D call TRBD2 (5 bases). Germline CDR1 LGHDT, CDR2 YNNKEL (reference sequence). Trimming pared 1 base from V and 1 base from J, leaving 11 bases between. The CDR3 spans 15 residues. CDR3 bases: TGTGCCAGCAGCCAAGCTCCCTCGGGGTCCTACGAGCAGTACTTC. The encoded protein is CASSQAPSGSYEQYF.

The chain couples TRBV2 to TRBJ2-6; no firm D call. The V end was cut by 3 bases, the J end by 0 bases, with 9 bases between. This CDR3 is 16 amino acids long. Per germline, CDR1 SNHLY and CDR2 FYNNEI. The CDR3 nucleotides read TGTGCCAGCAGTGACGAGGCCGACTCTGGGGCCAACGTCCTGACTTTC. This sequence encodes CASSDEADSGANVLTF.